What follows is one TCR beta chain and its context. This entry comes from a study of PD-L1 blockade in urothelial cancer. In the study overall: Males with urothelial cancer arising in the bladder constituted about nine tenths of the roughly 30 patients. Blood samples had a median of 141,255 T cells, tens of thousands of unique TCRs, and clonality roughly 0.088.

Every PCR was spiked with synthetic TCR analog templates. Libraries were prepared by immunoSEQ multiplex PCR; TCRdb keeps only in-frame clonotypes and omits some of them. The sample holds about 74,000 clones, around 84% seen once. CDR1 is SGHRS, CDR2 YFSETQ, per germline. The ends were cut back, 4 bases at V and 2 bases at J, with 10 bases in the middle. The CDR3 totals 14 residues. The chain carries TRBV5-1 and TRBJ2-1, with D possibly TRBD2 on 5 matching bases. Sequencing used PBMCs, obtained around atezolizumab (anti-PD-L1) treatment. The receptor's source is a man between 65 and 80 years old with urothelial cancer. The CDR3: CASSETTTYNEQFF. The CDR3 DNA sequence: TGCGCCAGCAGCGAGACTACTACCTACAATGAGCAGTTCTTC.